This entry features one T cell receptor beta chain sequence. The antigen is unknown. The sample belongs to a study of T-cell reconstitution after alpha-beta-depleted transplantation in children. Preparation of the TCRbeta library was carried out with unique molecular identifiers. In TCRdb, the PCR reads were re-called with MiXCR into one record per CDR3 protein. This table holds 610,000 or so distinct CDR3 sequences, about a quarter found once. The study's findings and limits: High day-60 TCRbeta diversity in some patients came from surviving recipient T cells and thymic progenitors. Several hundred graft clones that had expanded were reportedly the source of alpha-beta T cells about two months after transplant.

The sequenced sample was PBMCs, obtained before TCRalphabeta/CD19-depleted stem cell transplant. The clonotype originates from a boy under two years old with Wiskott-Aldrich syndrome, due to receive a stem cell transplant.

The CDR3 reads CASRGTGTSTVEQYF. The CDR3 DNA reads as TGTGCCAGCAGAGGGACAGGGACAAGTACCGTCGAGCAGTACTTC. The chain uses TRBV12-3 or TRBV12-4 and TRBJ2-7; TRBD1 matches at 9 bases. The CDR3 runs to 15 residues. Losses at the gene ends were 6 bases for V and 6 bases for J; bases not matched to a gene: 12.